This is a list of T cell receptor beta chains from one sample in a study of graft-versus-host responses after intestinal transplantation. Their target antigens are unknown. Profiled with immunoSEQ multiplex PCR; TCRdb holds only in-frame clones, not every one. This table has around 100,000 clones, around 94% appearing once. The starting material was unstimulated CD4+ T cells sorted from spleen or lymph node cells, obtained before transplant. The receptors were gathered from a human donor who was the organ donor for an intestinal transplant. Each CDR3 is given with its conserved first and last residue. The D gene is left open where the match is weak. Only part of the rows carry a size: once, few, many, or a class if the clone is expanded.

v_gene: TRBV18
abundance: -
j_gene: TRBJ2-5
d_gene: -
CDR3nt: TGTGCCAGCTCACCATACCAAGAGACCCAGTACTTC
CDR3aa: CASSPYQETQYF

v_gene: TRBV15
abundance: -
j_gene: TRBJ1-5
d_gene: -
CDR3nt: TGTGCCACCAGCCATAACCGGCCGAATGACCTAAATTGGGGTCAGCCCCAGCATTTT
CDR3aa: CATSHNRPNDLNWGQPQHF

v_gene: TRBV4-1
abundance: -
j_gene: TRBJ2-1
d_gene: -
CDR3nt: TGCGCCAGCAGCCAAGAAGGGGGATACAATGAGCAGTTCTTC
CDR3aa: CASSQEGGYNEQFF

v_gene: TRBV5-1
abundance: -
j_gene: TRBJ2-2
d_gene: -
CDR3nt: TGCGCCAGCAGCTGGGGCCAGCAGAACACCGGGGAGCTGTTTTTT
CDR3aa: CASSWGQQNTGELFF

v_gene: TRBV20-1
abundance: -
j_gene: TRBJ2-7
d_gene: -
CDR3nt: TGCAGTGCTAGAGACGACGAGCAGTACTTC
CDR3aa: CSARDDEQYF

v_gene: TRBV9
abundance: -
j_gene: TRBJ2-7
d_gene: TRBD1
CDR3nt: TGTGCCAGCAGCGAGGGGGCAGGGGCCTACGAGCAGTACTTC
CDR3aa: CASSEGAGAYEQYF

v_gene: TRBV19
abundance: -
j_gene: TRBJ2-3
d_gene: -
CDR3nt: TGTGCCAGTAGTGGGGTTCCCGGGACCCATTTT
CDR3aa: CASSGVPGTHF

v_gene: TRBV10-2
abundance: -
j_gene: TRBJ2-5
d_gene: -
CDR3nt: TGCGCCAGCAGGCGGGACTACCAAGAGACCCAGTACTTC
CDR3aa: CASRRDYQETQYF

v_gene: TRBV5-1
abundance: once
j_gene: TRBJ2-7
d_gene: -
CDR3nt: TGCGCCAGCAGTCCTCAATTGTCTAGCGACGAGCAGTACTTC
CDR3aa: CASSPQLSSDEQYF

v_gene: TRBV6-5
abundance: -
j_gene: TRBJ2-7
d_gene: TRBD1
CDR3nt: TGTGCCAGCAGTTACCGGAGACAGGGGCTTACCTACGAGCAGTACTTC
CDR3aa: CASSYRRQGLTYEQYF

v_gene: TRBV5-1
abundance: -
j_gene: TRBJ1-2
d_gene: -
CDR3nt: TGCGCCAGCAGGACCCTTGGAGGGCCCTATGGCTACACCTTC
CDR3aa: CASRTLGGPYGYTF

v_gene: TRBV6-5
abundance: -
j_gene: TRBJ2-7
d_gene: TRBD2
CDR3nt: TGTGCCAGCAGTTACGGGTCGGGAGGGAGCTACGAGCAGTACTTC
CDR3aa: CASSYGSGGSYEQYF

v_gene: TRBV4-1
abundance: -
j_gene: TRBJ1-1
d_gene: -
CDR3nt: TGCGCCAGCAGCCAAGATCGGAGGGTGGACACTGAAGCTTTCTTT
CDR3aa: CASSQDRRVDTEAFF

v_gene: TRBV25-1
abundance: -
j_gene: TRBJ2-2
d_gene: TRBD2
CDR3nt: TGTGCCAGCAGTAGGGCGGGAGGGTCCTACACCGGGGAGCTGTTTTTT
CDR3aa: CASSRAGGSYTGELFF

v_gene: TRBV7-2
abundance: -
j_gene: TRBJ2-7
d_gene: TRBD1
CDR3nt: TGTGCCAGCAGCTTAAGGACAGGGGACGAGCAGTACTTC
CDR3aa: CASSLRTGDEQYF

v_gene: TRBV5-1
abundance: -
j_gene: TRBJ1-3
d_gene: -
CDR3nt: TGCGCCAGCAGCTTGGCCGGAAACACCATATATTTT
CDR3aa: CASSLAGNTIYF

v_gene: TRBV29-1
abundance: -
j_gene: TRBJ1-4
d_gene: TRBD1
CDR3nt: TGCAGCGTAAACGGACAGGGGGATGAAAAACTGTTTTTT
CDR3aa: CSVNGQGDEKLFF

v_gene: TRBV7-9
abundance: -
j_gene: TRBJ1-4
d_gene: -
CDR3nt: TGTGCCAGCAGCCTAAGTCGGGACGGACTTAATGAAAAACTGTTTTTT
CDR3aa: CASSLSRDGLNEKLFF

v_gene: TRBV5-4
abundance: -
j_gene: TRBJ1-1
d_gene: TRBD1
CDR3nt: TGTGCCAGCAGTTACCCGGACAGGCGGACTGAAGCTTTCTTT
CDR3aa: CASSYPDRRTEAFF

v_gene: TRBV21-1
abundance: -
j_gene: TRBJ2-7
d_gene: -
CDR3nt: TGTGCCAGCAGCAAAGGGCGGGACACCTACGAGCAGTACTTC
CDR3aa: CASSKGRDTYEQYF

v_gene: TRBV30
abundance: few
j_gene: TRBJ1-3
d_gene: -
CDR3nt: TGTGCCTGGAGTAGAGGCCTGTCCCCTGGAAACACCATATATTTT
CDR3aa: CAWSRGLSPGNTIYF

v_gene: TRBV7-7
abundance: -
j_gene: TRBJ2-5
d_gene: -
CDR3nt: TGTGCTAGCAGCTCGGGACCTCGAGAGACCCAGTACTTC
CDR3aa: CASSSGPRETQYF

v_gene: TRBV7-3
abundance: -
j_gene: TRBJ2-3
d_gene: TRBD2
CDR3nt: TGTGCCAGCAGCTTGTTAGGACTAGCGGGGGCTCCAGATACGCAGTATTTT
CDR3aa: CASSLLGLAGAPDTQYF

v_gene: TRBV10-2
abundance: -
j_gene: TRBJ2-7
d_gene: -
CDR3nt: TGTGCCAGCAGCGCGCCAGGGGCGAGCTCCTACGAGCAGTACTTC
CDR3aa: CASSAPGASSYEQYF

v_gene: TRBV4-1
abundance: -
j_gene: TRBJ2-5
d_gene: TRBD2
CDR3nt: TGCGCCAGCAGCCAAGATGGGACTAGCGGGAGGGCCAATCCGGAGACCCAGTACTTC
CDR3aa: CASSQDGTSGRANPETQYF

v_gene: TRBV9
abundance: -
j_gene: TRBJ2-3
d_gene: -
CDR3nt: TGTGCCAGCAGCGTGGGAGTTAGCACAGATACGCAGTATTTT
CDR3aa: CASSVGVSTDTQYF

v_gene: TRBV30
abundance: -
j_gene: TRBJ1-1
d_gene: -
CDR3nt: TGTGCCTGGAGTGTAAGTTTTTTCACTGAAGCTTTCTTT
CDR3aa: CAWSVSFFTEAFF

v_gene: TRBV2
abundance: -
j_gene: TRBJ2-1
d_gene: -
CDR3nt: TGTGCCAGCAGGTCCGGGACATTCAATGAGCAGTTCTTC
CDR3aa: CASRSGTFNEQFF

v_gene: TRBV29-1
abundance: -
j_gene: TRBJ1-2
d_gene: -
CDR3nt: TGCAGCGTTGGGCAACCTAACTATGGCTACACCTTC
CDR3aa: CSVGQPNYGYTF

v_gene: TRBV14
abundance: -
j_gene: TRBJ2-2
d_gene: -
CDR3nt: TGTGCCAGCAGCCGTCCGGATGGCACCGGGGAGCTGTTTTTT
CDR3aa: CASSRPDGTGELFF

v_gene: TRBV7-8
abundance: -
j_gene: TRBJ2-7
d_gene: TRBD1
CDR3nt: TGTGCCAGCAGCCCCTCTTGGACAGGGAACCCCTACGAGCAGTACTTC
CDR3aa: CASSPSWTGNPYEQYF

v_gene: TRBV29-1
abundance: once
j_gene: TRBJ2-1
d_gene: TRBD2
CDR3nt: TGCAGCGTTGGACGACTAGCGGGAGGGCATGAGCAGTTCTTC
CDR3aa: CSVGRLAGGHEQFF

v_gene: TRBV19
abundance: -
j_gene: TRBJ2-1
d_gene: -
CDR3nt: TGTGCCAGTAGTATTAGAATATACTCCTACAATGAGCAGTTCTTC
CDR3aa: CASSIRIYSYNEQFF

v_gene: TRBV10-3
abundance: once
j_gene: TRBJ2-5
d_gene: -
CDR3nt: TGTGCCTCGCAGCGTGGAGAGACCCAGTACTTC
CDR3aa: CASQRGETQYF

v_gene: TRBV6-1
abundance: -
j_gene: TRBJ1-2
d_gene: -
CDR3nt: TGTGCCAGCAGTGAATCGGGGCGCTATGGCTACACCTTC
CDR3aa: CASSESGRYGYTF

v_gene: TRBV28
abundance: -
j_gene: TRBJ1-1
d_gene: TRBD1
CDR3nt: TGTGCCAGCAGTCAAGGACAGGGGCCGACTTTCTTT
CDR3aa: CASSQGQGPTFF

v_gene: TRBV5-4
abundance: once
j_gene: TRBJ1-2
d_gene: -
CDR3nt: TGCGCCAGCAGCCAAGAGACAGCTAGCAACTATGGCTACACCTTC
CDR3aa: CASSQETASNYGYTF

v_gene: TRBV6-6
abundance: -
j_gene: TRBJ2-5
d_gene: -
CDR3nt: TGTGCCAGCATCCTAAACAGGGAAGAGACCCAGTACTTC
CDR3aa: CASILNREETQYF

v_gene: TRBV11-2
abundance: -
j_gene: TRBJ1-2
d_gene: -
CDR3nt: TGTGCCAGCAGCTTAGGATCGGGGGGGTATGGCTACACCTTC
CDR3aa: CASSLGSGGYGYTF

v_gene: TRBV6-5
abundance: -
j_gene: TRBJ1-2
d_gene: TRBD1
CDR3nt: TGTGCCAGCAGAGAGGGGGCCCAGGGGGGCTACACCTTC
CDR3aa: CASREGAQGGYTF

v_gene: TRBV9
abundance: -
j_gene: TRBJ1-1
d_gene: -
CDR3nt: TGTGCCAGCAGCGTAGGCAGGGACACTGAAGCTTTCTTT
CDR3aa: CASSVGRDTEAFF

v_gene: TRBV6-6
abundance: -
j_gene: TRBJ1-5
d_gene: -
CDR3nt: TGTGCCAGCAGTAGAGGGGTAGGGGGCAATCAGCCCCAGCATTTT
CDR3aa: CASSRGVGGNQPQHF

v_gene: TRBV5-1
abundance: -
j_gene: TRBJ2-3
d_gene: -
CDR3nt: TGCGCCAGCAGGCTGGAGGGAAGGAGGACAGATACGCAGTATTTT
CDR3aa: CASRLEGRRTDTQYF

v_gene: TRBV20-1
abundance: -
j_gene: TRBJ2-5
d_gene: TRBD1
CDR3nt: TGCAGTGCGTCAGGGGGCGAGACCCAGTACTTC
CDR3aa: CSASGGETQYF

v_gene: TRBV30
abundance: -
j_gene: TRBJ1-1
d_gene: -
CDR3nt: TGTGCCTGGAGTGTCTTCGGGGGTCCGAACACTGAAGCTTTCTTT
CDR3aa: CAWSVFGGPNTEAFF

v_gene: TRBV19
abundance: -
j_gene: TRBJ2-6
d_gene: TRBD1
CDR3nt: TGTGCCAGTAGTCGGGTCCAGGGGGTGACTGGGGCCAACGTCCTGACTTTC
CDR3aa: CASSRVQGVTGANVLTF

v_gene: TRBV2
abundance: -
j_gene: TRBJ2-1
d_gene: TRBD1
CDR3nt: TGTGCCACCGGGGCGGACAGGGCCCTCAATGAGCAGTTCTTC
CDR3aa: CATGADRALNEQFF

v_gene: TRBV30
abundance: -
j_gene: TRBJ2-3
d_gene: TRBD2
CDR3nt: TGTGCCTGGAGTCTTAGACTAGCGGGAGCCCCAGGGGGGGATACGCAGTATTTT
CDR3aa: CAWSLRLAGAPGGDTQYF

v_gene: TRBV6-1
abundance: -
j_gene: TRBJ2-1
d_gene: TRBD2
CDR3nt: TGTGCCAGCAGTGGACATAGCGGGATCTCCTACAATGAGCAGTTCTTC
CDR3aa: CASSGHSGISYNEQFF

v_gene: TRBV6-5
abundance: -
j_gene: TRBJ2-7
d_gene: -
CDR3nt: TGTGCCAGCCGACCACAGCCGAGCTCCTACGAGCAGTACTTC
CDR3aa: CASRPQPSSYEQYF

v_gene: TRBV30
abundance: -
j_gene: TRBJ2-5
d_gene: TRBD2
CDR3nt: TGTGCCTGGAGTGGCGGGAGCAGCGAGACCCAGTACTTC
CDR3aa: CAWSGGSSETQYF

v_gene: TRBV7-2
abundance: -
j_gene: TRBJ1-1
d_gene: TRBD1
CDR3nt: TGTGCCAGCAGTGAGACAGTCTTAGGAGGGGGCTGGACTGAAGCTTTCTTT
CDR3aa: CASSETVLGGGWTEAFF

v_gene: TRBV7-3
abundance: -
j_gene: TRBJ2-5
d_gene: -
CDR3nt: TGTGCCAGCAGCTTAAGACAGCAAGAGACCCAGTACTTC
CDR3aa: CASSLRQQETQYF

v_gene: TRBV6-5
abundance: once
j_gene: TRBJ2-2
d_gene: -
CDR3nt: TGTGCCAGCAGTTACCCCCCCCGACAGAACACCGGGGAGCTGTTTTTT
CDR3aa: CASSYPPRQNTGELFF

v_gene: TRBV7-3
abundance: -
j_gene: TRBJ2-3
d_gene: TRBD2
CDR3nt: TGTGCCAGCAGCTTGTGGACTAGCGGTGGCGCAGATACGCAGTATTTT
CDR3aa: CASSLWTSGGADTQYF

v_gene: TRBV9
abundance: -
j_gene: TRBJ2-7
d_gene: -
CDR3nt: TGTGCCAGCAGCGCAGACGGCGAGCAGTACTTC
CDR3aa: CASSADGEQYF

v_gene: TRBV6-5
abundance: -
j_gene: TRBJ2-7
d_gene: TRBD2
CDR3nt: TGTGCCAGCAGTCGACTAGCGGGGACGTACGAGCAGTACTTC
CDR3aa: CASSRLAGTYEQYF